These 22 T cell receptor beta chains share one sample of origin, sequenced in a study of CD8+ T cells in alopecia areata. Treatment indicated: oral pan-JAK inhibitor, 5-10 mg twice daily. In each case, RNA was isolated and then reverse transcribed into cDNA as the sequencing template. Method: immunoSEQ multiplex PCR; TCRdb's copy keeps in-frame clones and lacks some. The profile shows some 150,000 clones, around 82% of them singletons. The material sequenced was CD8+ T cells sorted from blood, taken at week 4, from a patient treated with tofacitinib. The origin of the receptors is a human donor with alopecia areata.

V is TRBV7-9 and J is TRBJ1-1; D call uncertain. There are 13 residues in the CDR3. Germline loops: CDR1 SEHNR, CDR2 FQNEAQ (reference sequence). Trimming left V 6 bases short and J 1 base short, with 9 bases between. The CDR3 loop reads CASSGYRNTEAFF. In DNA, the CDR3 is TGTGCCAGCAGTGGGTACCGGAACACTGAAGCTTTCTTT.

The rearrangement joins TRBV6-5 to TRBJ2-5; D unresolved. CDR1 MNHEY and CDR2 SVGAGI come from the germline V gene. The CDR3 runs to 12 residues. The germline V and J ends were trimmed by 2 bases and 5 bases, with 6 bases remaining between them. CDR3 amino acids: CASSYDAETQYF. In DNA form, the CDR3 reads TGTGCCAGCAGTTACGACGCGGAGACCCAGTACTTC.

V is TRBV4-1 and J is TRBJ2-7; 12 positions agree with TRBD2. Germline CDR1 is MGHRA and CDR2 is YSYEKL. V lost 6 bases, J lost 0 bases, and 6 bases stayed unmatched. This CDR3 region has 16 residues. CDR3 nucleotide sequence: TGCGCCAGCAGTCTAACTAGCGGGGGGCCCTCCTACGAGCAGTACTTC. It yields the protein CASSLTSGGPSYEQYF.

The chain recombines TRBV6-5 with TRBJ2-2; TRBD1 aligns across 8 bases. CDR1 and CDR2 from the germline V gene are MNHEY and SVGAGI. V was clipped by 6 bases and J by 4 bases; unmatched bases: 7. The CDR3 contains 15 residues. For the CDR3, the DNA is TGTGCCAGCAGCGGGCAGGGGGCCGGCACCGGGGAGCTGTTTTTT. Encoded protein: CASSGQGAGTGELFF.

The chain joins TRBV7-6 to TRBJ1-2, with 11 bases that match TRBD1. The CDR3 loop spans 16 amino acids. Trimming took 0 bases from V and 6 from J; bases not matched to a gene: 6. Germline lookup yields CDR1 SGHVS and CDR2 FNYEAQ. CDR3 sequence (DNA): TGTGCCAGCAGCTTAGCCGGGACAGGGGGTTGGGATGGCTACACCTTC. It yields the protein CASSLAGTGGWDGYTF.

The rearrangement links TRBV30 to TRBJ2-5; D unclear. The germline V and J ends were trimmed by 1 base and 5 bases, with 5 bases remaining between them. In germline, CDR1 is GTSNPN, CDR2 SVGIG (reference sequence). This CDR3 has 11 residues. The CDR3 sequence: CAWSDGETQYF. The DNA of the CDR3 is TGTGCCTGGAGTGATGGGGAGACCCAGTACTTC.

The chain links TRBV27 to TRBJ2-1, with 10 positions matching TRBD1. The trim removed 8 bases at V and 7 bases at J, leaving 11 bases unmatched. The CDR3 has 15 amino acids. Germline CDR1 is MNHEY and CDR2 is SMNVEV (reference sequence). CDR3 DNA: TGTGCCAGCCGTACGGGACAGGGGTCTTGGAATGAGCAGTTCTTC. It codes for CASRTGQGSWNEQFF.

The chain employs TRBV4-1 and TRBJ2-1, with D perhaps TRBD2 (6 bases). Per the germline V gene, CDR1 is MGHRA and CDR2 is YSYEKL. The CDR3 is made up of 13 amino acids. V shed 1 base and J shed 9 bases, with 10 bases lying between them. DNA of the CDR3: TGCGCCAGCAGCCAAGGGGTCGGGGGTGAGCAGTTCTTC. Translated, it gives CASSQGVGGEQFF.

The V gene is TRBV7-9, the J gene TRBJ2-1, with 12 bases that match TRBD1. The CDR3 spans 18 residues. V was clipped by 3 bases and J by 8 bases; unmatched bases: 14. CDR1 and CDR2 (germline): SEHNR, FQNEAQ (reference sequence). The CDR3 DNA is TGTGCCAGCAGCTTCCCCAGGACGGGACAGGGGGCGATCTATGAGCAGTTCTTC. This sequence encodes CASSFPRTGQGAIYEQFF.

The chain carries TRBV4-3 and TRBJ1-4, with D maybe TRBD1 (6 bases). The length of the CDR3 is 16 residues. Germline loops: CDR1 LGHNA, CDR2 YSLEER. Between the trimmed V and J ends, which lost 0 bases and 4 bases, there was a span of 12 bases. The CDR3 region is CASSQDSGRGNEKLFF. CDR3 nucleotide sequence: TGCGCCAGCAGCCAAGATTCAGGCAGGGGTAATGAAAAACTGTTTTTT.

The rearrangement links TRBV2 to TRBJ2-1; the D gene is possibly TRBD2 (6 bases). V gave up 0 bases and J gave up 10 bases, with 13 bases separating them. Germline V gives CDR1 SNHLY, CDR2 FYNNEI. This CDR3 has 14 residues. CDR3 sequence (DNA): TGTGCCAGCAGTGAAGCGGAGGGTATCGGAGAGCAGTTCTTC. Amino acid sequence: CASSEAEGIGEQFF.

This chain links TRBV5-1 with TRBJ1-4, with D maybe TRBD1 (5 bases). Trimming took off 2 bases at V and 7 bases at J, with 15 bases between the two ends. The CDR3 covers 15 residues. Germline V CDR1 and CDR2: SGHRS, YFSETQ. CDR3 coding DNA: TGCGCCAGCAGCTTCCTACCCGCTGACAGTGAAAAACTGTTTTTT. It encodes CASSFLPADSEKLFF.

This sequence joins TRBV5-6 and TRBJ2-7, with D possibly called TRBD1 or TRBD2 (5 bases each). Trimming left V 0 bases short and J 1 base short, with 11 bases between. The CDR3 sequence is 15 residues long. Germline loops: CDR1 SGHDT, CDR2 YYEEEE. The CDR3 bases are TGTGCCAGCAGCTTGGAGGGACCACTATCCTACGAGCAGTACTTC. This gives the protein CASSLEGPLSYEQYF.

CDR3 nucleotide sequence: TGTGCCAGCAGCCAAGGCTACGGCAGGGCCATCAGAGAGACCCAGTACTTC. Its protein product is CASSQGYGRAIRETQYF. The chain links TRBV7-6 to TRBJ2-5, with D possibly being TRBD1 (5 bases). V was clipped by 5 bases and J by 4 bases, with 23 bases between them. Germline-derived CDR1 and CDR2 are SGHVS and FNYEAQ. This CDR3 has 17 residues.

The genes are TRBV27 and TRBJ2-7, with a tentative D call TRBD2 (6 bases). This CDR3 has 13 residues. Per the germline V gene, CDR1 is MNHEY and CDR2 is SMNVEV (reference sequence). The V end was cut by 3 bases, the J end by 5 bases, with 11 bases between. In DNA, the CDR3 is TGTGCCAGCAGTTTTGGGAGGAGCGACGAGCAGTACTTC. Translating it yields CASSFGRSDEQYF.

The chain is built from TRBV6-1 and TRBJ2-4; D not certain. There are 13 residues in the CDR3. The germline V and J ends were trimmed by 2 bases and 8 bases, with 10 bases remaining between them. Per germline, CDR1 MNHNS and CDR2 SASEGT. The CDR3 protein is CASSELGRDIQYF. CDR3 DNA: TGTGCCAGCAGTGAATTAGGAAGGGACATTCAGTACTTC.

The chain couples TRBV6-4 to TRBJ2-1; 8 bases align to TRBD2. CDR3 length: 16 amino acids. V shed 0 bases and J 6 bases; nucleotides not matched to a gene: 7. CDR1 and CDR2 (germline): MRHNA, SNTAGT. CDR3 protein: CASSDSAGGLTNEQFF. CDR3 nucleotide sequence: TGTGCCAGCAGTGACTCTGCGGGGGGCCTCACCAATGAGCAGTTCTTC.

V is TRBV4-2 and J is TRBJ1-3; no firm D call. Trimming cost V 0 bases and J 7 bases, with 7 bases left between them. In germline, CDR1 is LGHNA, CDR2 YNFKEQ. The CDR3 sequence is 13 residues long. Written as DNA, the CDR3 is TGTGCCAGCAGCCAAGATTGGCGGAACACCATATATTTT. Its protein is CASSQDWRNTIYF.

This clone appeared once. V is TRBV7-9 and J is TRBJ1-1; perhaps TRBD1 as D (5 bases). The CDR3 sequence is 14 residues long. V lost 10 bases to trimming and J lost 5 bases, with 20 bases between them. Germline V CDR1 and CDR2: SEHNR, FQNEAQ (reference sequence). CDR3 coding DNA: TGTGCCACCTACCGTATGGGGGTTCAGACTGAAGCTTTCTTT. Translation: CATYRMGVQTEAFF.

The rearrangement links TRBV4-1 to TRBJ2-1, with TRBD2 matching 8 bases. The ends lost 4 bases at V and 7 bases at J; junction bases unmatched: 3. CDR1 and CDR2 (germline): MGHRA, YSYEKL. The CDR3 runs 13 residues. Here the CDR3 reads CASSPPGGNEQFF. The CDR3 coding sequence is TGCGCCAGCAGCCCCCCGGGGGGGAATGAGCAGTTCTTC.

This clone was observed a single time. The chain is built from TRBV30 and TRBJ2-7; 7 bases align to TRBD1. The germline V gene has CDR1 GTSNPN and CDR2 SVGIG (reference sequence). The CDR3 is 14 amino acids. The V segment lost 5 bases and the J segment 0 bases; nucleotides outside the gene matches: 7. The CDR3 DNA reads as TGTGCCTGGGGGACAGCCAGGAGCTCCTACGAGCAGTACTTC. Its protein product is CAWGTARSSYEQYF.

This clone has just one count. The chain links TRBV27 to TRBJ2-7; 10 nucleotides match TRBD2. CDR1 is MNHEY, CDR2 SMNVEV, per germline (reference sequence). The CDR3 runs 14 residues. Trimming at V came to 5 bases and at J to 12 bases, leaving 13 bases not matched to a gene. CDR3 protein: CASSPGTSDPLAYF. CDR3 sequence (DNA): TGTGCCAGCAGTCCCGGGACTAGCGACCCCCTGGCGTACTTC.